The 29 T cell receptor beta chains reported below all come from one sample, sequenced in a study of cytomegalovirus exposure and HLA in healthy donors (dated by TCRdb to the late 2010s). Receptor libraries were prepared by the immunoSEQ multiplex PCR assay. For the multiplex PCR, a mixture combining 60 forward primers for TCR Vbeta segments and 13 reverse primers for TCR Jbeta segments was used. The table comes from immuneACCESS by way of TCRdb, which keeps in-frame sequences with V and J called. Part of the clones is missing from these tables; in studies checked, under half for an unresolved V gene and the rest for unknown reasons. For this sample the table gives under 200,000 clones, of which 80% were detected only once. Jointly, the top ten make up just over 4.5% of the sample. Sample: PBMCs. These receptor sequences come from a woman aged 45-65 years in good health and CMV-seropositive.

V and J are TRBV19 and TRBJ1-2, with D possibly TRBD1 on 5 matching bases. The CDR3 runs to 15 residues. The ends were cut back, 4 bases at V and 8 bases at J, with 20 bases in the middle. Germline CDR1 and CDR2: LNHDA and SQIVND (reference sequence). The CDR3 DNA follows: TGTGCCAGTAGTACGACCTTAAGACAGTTTGGCGGCTACACCTTC. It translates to CASSTTLRQFGGYTF.

CDR3 sequence: CASSRNRLENEKLFF. The CDR3 DNA reads as TGCGCCAGCAGCCGAAACAGGCTGGAGAATGAAAAACTGTTTTTT. This chain links TRBV5-1 with TRBJ1-4, with D possibly matching TRBD1 (5 bases). The CDR3 has 15 residues. V was trimmed by 4 bases and J by 5 bases, leaving 15 bases between them. Germline CDR1 is SGHRS and CDR2 is YFSETQ.

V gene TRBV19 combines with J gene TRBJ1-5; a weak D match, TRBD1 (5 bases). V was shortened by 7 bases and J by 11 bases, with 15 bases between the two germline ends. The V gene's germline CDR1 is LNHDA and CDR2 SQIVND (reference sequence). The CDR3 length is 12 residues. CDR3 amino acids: CASTAGPSAQHF. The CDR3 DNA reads TGTGCCAGTACCGCGGGGCCGTCAGCCCAGCATTTT.

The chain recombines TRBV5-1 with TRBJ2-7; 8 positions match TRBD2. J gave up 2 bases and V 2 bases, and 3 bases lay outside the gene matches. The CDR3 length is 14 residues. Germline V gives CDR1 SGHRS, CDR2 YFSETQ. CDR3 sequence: CASSFIAGPYEQYF. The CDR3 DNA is TGCGCCAGCAGCTTTATAGCGGGGCCCTACGAGCAGTACTTC.

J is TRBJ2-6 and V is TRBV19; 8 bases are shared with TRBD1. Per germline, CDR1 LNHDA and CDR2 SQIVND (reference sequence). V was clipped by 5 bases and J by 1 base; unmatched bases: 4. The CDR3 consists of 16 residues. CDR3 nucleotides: TGTGCCAGTAGTCGCCAGGGGGCGTCTGGGGCCAACGTCCTGACTTTC. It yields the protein CASSRQGASGANVLTF.

CDR3 region: CASSEVGGGWSEQFF. CDR3 in DNA: TGTGCCAGCAGTGAAGTAGGTGGAGGGTGGAGTGAGCAGTTCTTC. The rearrangement joins TRBV6-1 to TRBJ2-1, with D perhaps matching TRBD2 (6 bases). Germline V gives CDR1 MNHNS, CDR2 SASEGT. Trimming took 1 base from V and 9 from J, leaving 16 bases between them. The CDR3 runs 15 residues.

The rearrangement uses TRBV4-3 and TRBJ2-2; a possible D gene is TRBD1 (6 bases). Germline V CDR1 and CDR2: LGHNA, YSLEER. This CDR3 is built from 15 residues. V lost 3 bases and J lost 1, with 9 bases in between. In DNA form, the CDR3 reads TGCGCCAGCAGCCAGGAGACAGGGAACACCGGGGAGCTGTTTTTT. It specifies CASSQETGNTGELFF.

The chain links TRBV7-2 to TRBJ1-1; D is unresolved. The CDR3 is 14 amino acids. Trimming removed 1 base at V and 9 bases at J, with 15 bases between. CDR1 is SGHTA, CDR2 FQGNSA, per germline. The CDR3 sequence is CASSLVEVGVKAFF. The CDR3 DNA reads TGTGCCAGCAGCTTAGTTGAGGTTGGTGTCAAAGCTTTCTTT.

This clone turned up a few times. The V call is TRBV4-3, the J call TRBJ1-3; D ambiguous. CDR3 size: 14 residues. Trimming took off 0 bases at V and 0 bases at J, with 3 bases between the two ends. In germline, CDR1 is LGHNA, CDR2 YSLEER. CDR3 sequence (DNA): TGCGCCAGCAGCCAAGAGAGCTCTGGAAACACCATATATTTT. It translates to CASSQESSGNTIYF.

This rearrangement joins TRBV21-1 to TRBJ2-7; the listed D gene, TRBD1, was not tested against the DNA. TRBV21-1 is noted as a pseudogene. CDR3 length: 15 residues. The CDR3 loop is CASIRLGTASYEQYF. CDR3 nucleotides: TGTGCCAGCATTCGCCTCGGGACAGCCTCCTACGAGCAGTACTTC.

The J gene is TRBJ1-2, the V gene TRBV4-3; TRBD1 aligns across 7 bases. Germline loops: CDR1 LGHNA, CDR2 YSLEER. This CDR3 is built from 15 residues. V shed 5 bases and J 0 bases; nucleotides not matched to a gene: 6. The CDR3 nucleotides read TGCGCCAGCAGCTTCGGGACAGAAGCTAACTATGGCTACACCTTC. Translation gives CASSFGTEANYGYTF.

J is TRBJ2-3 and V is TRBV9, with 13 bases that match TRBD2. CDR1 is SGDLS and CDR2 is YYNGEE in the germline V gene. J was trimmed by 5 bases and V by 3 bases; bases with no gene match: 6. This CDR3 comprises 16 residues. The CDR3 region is CASSATSGGAQDTQYF. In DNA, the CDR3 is TGTGCCAGCAGCGCTACTAGCGGGGGGGCCCAAGATACGCAGTATTTT. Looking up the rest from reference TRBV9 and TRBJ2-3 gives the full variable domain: DSGVTQTPKHLITATGQRVTLRCSPRSGDLSVYWYQQSLDQGLQFLIQYYNGEERAKGNILERFSAQQFPDLHSELNLSSLELGDSALYFCASSATSGGAQDTQYFGPGTRLTVL.

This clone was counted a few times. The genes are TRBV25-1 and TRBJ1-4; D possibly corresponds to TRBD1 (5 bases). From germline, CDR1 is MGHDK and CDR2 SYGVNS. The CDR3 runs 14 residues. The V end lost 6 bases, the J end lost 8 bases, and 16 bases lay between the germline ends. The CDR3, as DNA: TGTGCCAGCAGAGGGTGGGGCGCAAGGGAAAAACTGTTTTTT. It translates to CASRGWGAREKLFF.

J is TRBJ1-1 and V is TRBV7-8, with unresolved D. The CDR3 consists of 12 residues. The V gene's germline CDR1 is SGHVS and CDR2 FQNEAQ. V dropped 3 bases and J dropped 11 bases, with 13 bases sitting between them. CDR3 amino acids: CASSFLTGSAFF. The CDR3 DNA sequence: TGTGCCAGCAGCTTCTTGACGGGGAGTGCTTTCTTT.

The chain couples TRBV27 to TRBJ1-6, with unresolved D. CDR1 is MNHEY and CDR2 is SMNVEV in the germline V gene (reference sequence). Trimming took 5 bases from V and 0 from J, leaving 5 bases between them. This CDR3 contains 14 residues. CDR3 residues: CASSRSSYNSPLHF. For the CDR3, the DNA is TGTGCCAGCAGTCGGAGCTCCTATAATTCACCCCTCCACTTT.

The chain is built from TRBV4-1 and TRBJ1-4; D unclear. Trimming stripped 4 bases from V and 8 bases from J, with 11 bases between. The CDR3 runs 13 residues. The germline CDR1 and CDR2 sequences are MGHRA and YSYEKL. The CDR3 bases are TGCGCCAGCAGCCCCTTCCGGGAAGAAAAACTGTTTTTT. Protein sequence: CASSPFREEKLFF.

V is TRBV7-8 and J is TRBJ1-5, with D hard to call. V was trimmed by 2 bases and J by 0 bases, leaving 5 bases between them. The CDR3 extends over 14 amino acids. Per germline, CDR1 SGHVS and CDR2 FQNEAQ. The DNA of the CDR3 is TGTGCCAGCAGCTTACGTTATAGCAATCAGCCCCAGCATTTT. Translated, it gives CASSLRYSNQPQHF.

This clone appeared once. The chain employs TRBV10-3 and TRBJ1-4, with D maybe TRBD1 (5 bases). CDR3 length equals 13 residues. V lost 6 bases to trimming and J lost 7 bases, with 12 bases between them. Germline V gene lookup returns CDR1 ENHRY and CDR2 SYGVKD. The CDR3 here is CAIRPRDSEKLFF. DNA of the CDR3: TGTGCCATCAGACCCCGGGACTCTGAAAAACTGTTTTTT.

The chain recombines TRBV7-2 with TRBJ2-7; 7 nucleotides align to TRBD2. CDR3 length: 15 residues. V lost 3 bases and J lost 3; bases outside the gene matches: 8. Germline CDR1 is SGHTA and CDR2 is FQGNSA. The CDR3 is CASSFRGGSHYEQYF. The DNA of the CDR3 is TGTGCCAGCAGCTTTAGGGGCGGGAGTCACTACGAGCAGTACTTC.

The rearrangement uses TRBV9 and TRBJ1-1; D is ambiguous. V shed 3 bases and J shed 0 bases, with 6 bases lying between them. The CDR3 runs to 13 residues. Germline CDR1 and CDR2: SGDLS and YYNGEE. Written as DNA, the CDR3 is TGTGCCAGCAGCGCATCAATGAACACTGAAGCTTTCTTT. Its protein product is CASSASMNTEAFF.

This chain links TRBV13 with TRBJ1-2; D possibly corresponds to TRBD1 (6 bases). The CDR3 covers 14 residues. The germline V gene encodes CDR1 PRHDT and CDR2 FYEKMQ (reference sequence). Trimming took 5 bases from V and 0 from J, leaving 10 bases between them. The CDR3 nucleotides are TGTGCCAGCAGCCACAGGGTGGCTAACTATGGCTACACCTTC. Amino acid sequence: CASSHRVANYGYTF.

The CDR3 sequence is CASSVGGPNTGELFF. DNA of the CDR3: TGTGCCAGCAGTGTGGGGGGGCCGAACACCGGGGAGCTGTTTTTT. The genes are TRBV6-4 and TRBJ2-2; weak D call: TRBD2 (7 bases). V was clipped by 4 bases and J by 0 bases, with 9 bases between them. This CDR3 is built from 15 residues. CDR1 is MRHNA, CDR2 SNTAGT, per germline.

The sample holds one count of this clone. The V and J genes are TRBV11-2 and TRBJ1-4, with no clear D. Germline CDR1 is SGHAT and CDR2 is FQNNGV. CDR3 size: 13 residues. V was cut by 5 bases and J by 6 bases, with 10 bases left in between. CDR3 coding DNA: TGTGCCAGCAGCCCCCCCGTAGATGAAAAACTGTTTTTT. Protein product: CASSPPVDEKLFF.

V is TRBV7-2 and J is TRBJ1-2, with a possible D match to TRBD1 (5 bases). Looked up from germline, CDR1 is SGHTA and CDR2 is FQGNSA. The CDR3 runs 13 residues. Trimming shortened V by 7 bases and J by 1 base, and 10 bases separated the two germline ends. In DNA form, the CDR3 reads TGTGCCAGCACCCCCAGGGATAACTATGGCTACACCTTC. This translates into CASTPRDNYGYTF.

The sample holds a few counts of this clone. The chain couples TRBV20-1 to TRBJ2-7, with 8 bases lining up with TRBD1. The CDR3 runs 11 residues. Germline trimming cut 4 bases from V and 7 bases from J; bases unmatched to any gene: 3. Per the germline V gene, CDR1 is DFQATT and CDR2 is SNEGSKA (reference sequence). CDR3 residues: CSAIDRGEQYF. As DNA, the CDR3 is TGCAGTGCTATTGACAGGGGAGAGCAGTACTTC.

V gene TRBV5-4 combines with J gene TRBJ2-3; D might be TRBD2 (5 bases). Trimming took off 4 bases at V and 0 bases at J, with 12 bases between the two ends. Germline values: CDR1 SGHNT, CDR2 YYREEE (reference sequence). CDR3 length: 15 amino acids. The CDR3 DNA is TGTGCCAGCAGCGTTGGGAGTTCTAGCACAGATACGCAGTATTTT. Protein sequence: CASSVGSSSTDTQYF.

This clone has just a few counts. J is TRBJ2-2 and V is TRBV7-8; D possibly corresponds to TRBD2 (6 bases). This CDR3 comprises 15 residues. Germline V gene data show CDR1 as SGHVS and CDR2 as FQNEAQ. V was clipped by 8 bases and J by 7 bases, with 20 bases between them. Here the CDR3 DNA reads TGTGCCAGCGGGGAAGCCCCGGCGGGATTCGGGGAGCTGTTTTTT. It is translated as CASGEAPAGFGELFF.

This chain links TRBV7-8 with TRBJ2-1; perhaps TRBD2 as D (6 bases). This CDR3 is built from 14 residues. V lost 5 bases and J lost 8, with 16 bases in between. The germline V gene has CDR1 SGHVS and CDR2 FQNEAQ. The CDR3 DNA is TGTGCCAGCAGCGCGTTAGCGGCGGGCGATGAGCAGTTCTTC. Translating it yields CASSALAAGDEQFF. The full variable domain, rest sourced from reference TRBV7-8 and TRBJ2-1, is GAGVSQSPRYKVAKRGQDVALRCDPISGHVSLFWYQQALGQGPEFLTYFQNEAQLDKSGLPSDRFFAERPEGSVSTLKIQRTQQEDSAVYLCASSALAAGDEQFFGPGTRLTVL.

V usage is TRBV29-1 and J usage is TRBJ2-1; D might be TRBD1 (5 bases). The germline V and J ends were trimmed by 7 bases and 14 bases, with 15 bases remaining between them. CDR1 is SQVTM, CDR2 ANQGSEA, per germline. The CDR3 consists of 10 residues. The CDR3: CSGLQAEEFF. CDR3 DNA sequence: TGCAGCGGCCTACAGGCCGAGGAGTTCTTC.